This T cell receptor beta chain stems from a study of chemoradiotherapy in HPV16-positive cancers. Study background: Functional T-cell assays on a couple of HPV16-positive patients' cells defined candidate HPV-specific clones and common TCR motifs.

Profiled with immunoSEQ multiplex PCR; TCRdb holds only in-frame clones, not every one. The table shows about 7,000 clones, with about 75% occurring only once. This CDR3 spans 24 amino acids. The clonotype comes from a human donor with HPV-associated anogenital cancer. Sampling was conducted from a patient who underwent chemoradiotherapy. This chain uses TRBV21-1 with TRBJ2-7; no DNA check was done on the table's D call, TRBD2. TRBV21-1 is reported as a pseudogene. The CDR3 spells CASSMGRVQRDYAVDFPTSYEQYF. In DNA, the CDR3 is TGTGCCAGCAGCATGGGGAGGGTTCAGAGAGATTACGCCGTAGATTTTCCCACCTCCTACGAGCAGTACTTC.